This TCR beta chain stems from a study of CD8 T cells in Susac syndrome. V lost 3 bases to trimming and J lost 7 bases; unmatched junction nucleotides: 18. Per the germline V gene, CDR1 is DFQATT and CDR2 is SNEGSKA (reference sequence). The CDR3 consists of 17 residues. The RNA input was roughly 0.45 to 1 ug, and it was reverse transcribed with random hexamers. immunoSEQ multiplex PCR amplified TCR beta CDR3 across 54 Vbeta, 13 Jbeta. From the immunoSEQ multiplex PCR reads, TCRdb called clonotypes with MiXCR, one entry per CDR3 protein. The sample yields around 160,000 distinct CDR3 sequences, just over 90% seen once.

V gene TRBV20-1 combines with J gene TRBJ2-5; 9 bases map to TRBD2. What was sequenced was CD4+ T cells from PBMCs. The source is a human donor in good health. Here the CDR3 DNA reads TGCAGTGCTAGGGGAGAGGGGATAGCGGGGGCCCTACGGACCCAGTACTTC. Its protein is CSARGEGIAGALRTQYF.